This T cell receptor beta chain was observed in a study of T cell changes during pregnancy in multiple sclerosis. At least ten counts were recorded for this clone. Only in-frame clones appear in the TCRdb table, and some are missing; sequencing was by immunoSEQ multiplex PCR. This table has 30,000 to 40,000 clones, more than 75% appearing once. The germline CDR1 and CDR2 sequences are SNHLY and FYNNEI. This CDR3 comprises 12 residues. V lost 8 bases and J 2 bases, leaving 10 bases between the germline ends. The clonotype originates from a female donor with multiple sclerosis, enrolled in a pregnancy study. This specimen consisted of CD8+ T cells from peripheral blood mononuclear cells, obtained in the third trimester of pregnancy. The chain links TRBV2 to TRBJ2-7; D is possibly TRBD1 (6 bases). The DNA for the CDR3 is TGTGCCAGCTGGGGGACAACCTACGAGCAGTACTTC. Encoded protein: CASWGTTYEQYF.